This entry is about one T cell receptor (beta chain). The antigen this receptor binds is unknown. Qualities for individual bases were not recorded, and no much larger clone is one base off. Reading from cysteine to phenylalanine, the CDR3 counts 13 amino acids. Just the 39-base CDR3 DNA is kept, in frame starting at base 1. Looking up the germline V gene (reference sequence) yields CDR1 PRHDT and CDR2 FYEKMQ. V is cut back by 5 bases and J by 4 bases, with 5 bases in the junction unmatched. The data belong to a study of control samples from healthy donors and cancer patients (dated by TCRdb to 2020 to 2021). Library prep was done by the immunoSEQ multiplex PCR assay. The table was pulled from immuneACCESS by TCRdb, which kept in-frame rearrangements only. Such tables lose some clones; where checked, under half of the loss comes from unresolved V genes, and the rest has no known cause. The sample includes some 11,000 clones, with approximately 94% observed a single time. Of the sample, around 27% falls within the top ten clones.

The sequenced material came from PBMCs. This TCR derives from a man between 65 and 85 years old with head and neck cancer. The chain employs TRBV13 and TRBJ2-7; 7 central bases correspond to TRBD1. The CDR3 is CASSPTTGYEQYF. The DNA reads as follows: TGTGCCAGCAGCCCCACGACAGGGTACGAGCAGTACTTC.